This T cell receptor (beta chain) was recorded in a study of control samples from healthy donors and cancer patients. V was trimmed by 3 bases and J by 7 bases, leaving 16 bases between them. Germline-derived CDR1 and CDR2 are MDHEN and SYDVKM. This CDR3 has 15 residues. Assay used: immunoSEQ multiplex PCR; TCRdb lists only in-frame clones, some missing. In all, the sample yields roughly 190,000 clones. The rearrangement uses TRBV28 and TRBJ2-1; D ambiguous. The receptor comes from a woman in her twenties or thirties in good health. The sample consisted of blood. This CDR3 is CASSFFLSNTNEQFF. In DNA form, the CDR3 reads TGTGCCAGCAGTTTCTTCCTCAGTAATACAAATGAGCAGTTCTTC.